This T cell receptor beta chain comes out of a study of T cells after yellow fever vaccination. As for the study in general: Preparing low-cell-number fractions relied on SMART-Seq v4 Ultra Low Input.

CDR3 length equals 14 residues. In germline, CDR1 is DFQATT, CDR2 SNEGSKA (reference sequence). The trim removed 6 bases at V and 5 bases at J, leaving 12 bases unmatched. The study made its TCR cDNA through 5'RACE template switching. That step introduced a universal primer site along with UMIs. A single record per CDR3 protein comes from TCRdb applying MiXCR to the 5' RACE reads. The sample consists of hundreds of thousands of distinct CDR3 sequences, around a sixth of them appearing once. Study-wide points: Though it reached lower strength, the secondary response hit its peak faster, day 5 versus 15. Abundant clonotypes from the bulk population could have been carried over as contaminants into FACS-sorted repertoires.

This clonotype was seen a few times. Its specificity is not known. The genes are TRBV20-1 and TRBJ1-2; 7 positions agree with TRBD1. Sequences were derived from PBMCs, sampled before the yellow fever booster vaccination. The TCR originated in a man aged 18 to 30 who received the YFV17D yellow fever vaccine. CDR3: CSATDRVVGYGYTF. CDR3 DNA: TGCAGTGCAACAGACAGGGTTGTTGGTTATGGCTACACCTTC.